The T cell receptor beta chain described here comes from a study of human T cells and chemical hapten exposure. For the study at large: In the sensitization step, 2% DPC was placed on approximately 2 cm by approximately 2 cm of upper inner arm skin. Weekly administration of diphenylcyclopropenone to the scalp of patients continued throughout the roughly 22-week study.

Sample time point: patch test 3, about 24 weeks after DPC sensitization. The treatment denotes: therapeutic diphenylcyclopropenone sensitization with weekly scalp DPC. The CDR3 is 13 amino acids. Germline V CDR1 and CDR2: SQVTM, ANQGSEA. With 3 bases clipped from V and 6 bases from J, the junction kept 7 bases outside the gene matches. TCRdb called the RACE reads again in MiXCR, with one record for every CDR3 protein. The profile shows roughly 200,000 distinct CDR3 sequences, about 22% of them singletons. The sequenced sample was whole blood, obtained in connection with sensitization to the hapten diphenylcyclopropenone (DPC). This receptor was identified in a woman in her forties with alopecia areata. Some clones in this sample may be carry-over from other donors' samples. The chain recombines TRBV29-1 with TRBJ2-7; 8 nucleotides align to TRBD1. The CDR3: CSVDRTGKGEQYF. In DNA, the CDR3 is TGCAGCGTTGATCGGACAGGGAAGGGCGAGCAGTACTTC.